This T cell receptor beta chain is drawn from a study of blood T cell repertoires in COVID-19. Study-level information: Acute-phase and convalescent COVID-19 samples originated in the United States, Italy and Spain.

Participant age was 18 to 89 years, and participants resided in fewer than 25 US areas. Assignment of participants to cohorts was predicated upon participant-reported clinical history. The repertoire was sequenced with immunoSEQ multiplex PCR; TCRdb's copy has only in-frame clones and lacks some. Found here are 300,000 to 400,000 clones, 88% of them singletons; the top ten hold over 4.5%. Sample: PBMCs or T cells enriched from blood (not recorded which). The source is a man in his thirties or forties who had recovered from COVID-19.

CDR3 region: CASSPTGTGETFF. As DNA, the CDR3 is TGCGCCAGCAGCCCTACCGGGACAGGGGAAACTTTCTTT. The chain recombines TRBV5-1 with TRBJ1-1; TRBD1 matches 10 bases. The CDR3 sequence is 13 residues long. The J segment lost 12 bases and the V segment lost 4 bases, leaving 9 bases of the junction unmatched. Germline V gene lookup returns CDR1 SGHRS and CDR2 YFSETQ. The full variable domain, rest sourced from reference TRBV5-1 and TRBJ1-1, is KAGVTQTPRYLIKTRGQQVTLSCSPISGHRSVSWYQQTPGQGLQFLFEYFSETQRNKGNFPGRFSGRQFSNSRSEMNVSTLELGDSALYLCASSPTGTGETFFGQGTRLTVV.